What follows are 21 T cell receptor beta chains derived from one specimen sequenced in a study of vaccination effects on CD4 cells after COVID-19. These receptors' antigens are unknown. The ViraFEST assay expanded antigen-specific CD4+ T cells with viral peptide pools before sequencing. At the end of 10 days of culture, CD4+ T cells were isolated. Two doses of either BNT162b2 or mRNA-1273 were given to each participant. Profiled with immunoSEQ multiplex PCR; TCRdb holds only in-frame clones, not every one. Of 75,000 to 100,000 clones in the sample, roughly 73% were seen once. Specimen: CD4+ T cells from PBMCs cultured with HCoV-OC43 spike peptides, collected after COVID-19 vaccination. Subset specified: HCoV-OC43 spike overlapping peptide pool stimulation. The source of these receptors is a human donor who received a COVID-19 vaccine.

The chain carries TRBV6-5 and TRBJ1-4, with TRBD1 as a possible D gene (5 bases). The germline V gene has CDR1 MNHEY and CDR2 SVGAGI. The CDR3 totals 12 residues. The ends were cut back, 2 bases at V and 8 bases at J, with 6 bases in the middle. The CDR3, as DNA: TGTGCCAGCAGTTACGACAGAGAAAAACTGTTTTTT. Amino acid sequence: CASSYDREKLFF.

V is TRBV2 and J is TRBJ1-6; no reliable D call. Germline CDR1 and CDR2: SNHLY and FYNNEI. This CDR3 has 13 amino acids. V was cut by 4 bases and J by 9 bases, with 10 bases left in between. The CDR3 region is CASSGTQGSPLHF. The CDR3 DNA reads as TGTGCCAGCAGTGGGACCCAAGGTTCACCCCTCCACTTT. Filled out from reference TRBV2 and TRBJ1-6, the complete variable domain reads EPEVTQTPSHQVTQMGQEVILRCVPISNHLYFYWYRQILGQKVEFLVSFYNNEISEKSEIFDDQFSVERPDGSNFTLKIRSTKLEDSAMYFCASSGTQGSPLHFGNGTRLTVT.

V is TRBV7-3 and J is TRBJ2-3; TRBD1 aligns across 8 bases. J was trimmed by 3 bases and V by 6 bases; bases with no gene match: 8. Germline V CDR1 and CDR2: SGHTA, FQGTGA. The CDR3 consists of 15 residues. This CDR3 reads CASSSQGVKTDTQYF. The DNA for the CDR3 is TGTGCCAGCAGTTCACAGGGGGTAAAGACAGATACGCAGTATTTT. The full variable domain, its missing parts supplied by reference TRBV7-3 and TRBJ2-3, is GAGVSQTPSNKVTEKGKYVELRCDPISGHTALYWYRQSLGQGPEFLIYFQGTGAADDSGLPNDRFFAVRPEGSVSTLKIQRTERGDSAVYLCASSSQGVKTDTQYFGPGTRLTVL.

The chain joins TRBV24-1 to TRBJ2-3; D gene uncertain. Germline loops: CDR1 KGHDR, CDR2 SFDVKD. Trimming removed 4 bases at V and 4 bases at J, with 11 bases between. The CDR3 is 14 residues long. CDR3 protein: CATSDSDAADTQYF. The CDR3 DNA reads TGTGCCACCAGTGACTCCGACGCGGCAGATACGCAGTATTTT.

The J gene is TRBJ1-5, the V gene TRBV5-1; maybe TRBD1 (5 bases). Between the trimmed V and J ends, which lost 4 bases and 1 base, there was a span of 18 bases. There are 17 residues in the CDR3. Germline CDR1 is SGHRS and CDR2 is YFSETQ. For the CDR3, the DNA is TGCGCCAGCAGCCTCACAGGAATTAAGGTAAGCAATCAGCCCCAGCATTTT. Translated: CASSLTGIKVSNQPQHF.

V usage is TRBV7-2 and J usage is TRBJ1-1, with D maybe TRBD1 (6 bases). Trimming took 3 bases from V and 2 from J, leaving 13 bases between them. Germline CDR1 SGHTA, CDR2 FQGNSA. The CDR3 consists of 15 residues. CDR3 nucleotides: TGTGCCAGCAGCTTTGCCGGGACAAGAAACACTGAAGCTTTCTTT. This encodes CASSFAGTRNTEAFF.

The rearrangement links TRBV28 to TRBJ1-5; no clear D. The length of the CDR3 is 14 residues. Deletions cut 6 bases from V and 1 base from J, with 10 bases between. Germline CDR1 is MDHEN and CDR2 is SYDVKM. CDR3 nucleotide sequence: TGTGCCAGCAGAACTACACCAAGCAATCAGCCCCAGCATTTT. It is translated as CASRTTPSNQPQHF.

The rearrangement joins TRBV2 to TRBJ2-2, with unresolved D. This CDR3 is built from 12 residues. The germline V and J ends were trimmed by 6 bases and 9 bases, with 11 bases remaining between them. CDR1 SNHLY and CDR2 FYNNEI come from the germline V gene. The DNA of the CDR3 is TGTGCCAGCAGCGACCACGGGTGGGAGCTGTTTTTT. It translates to CASSDHGWELFF.

CDR3 residues: CASSYSRQGSYNEQFF. The CDR3 DNA reads as TGTGCCAGCAGTTACTCGAGGCAGGGCTCCTACAATGAGCAGTTCTTC. V usage is TRBV6-5 and J usage is TRBJ2-1; TRBD1 is a possible D gene (5 bases). This CDR3 has 16 amino acids. Trimming took off 0 bases at V and 0 bases at J, with 9 bases between the two ends. From germline, CDR1 is MNHEY and CDR2 SVGAGI.

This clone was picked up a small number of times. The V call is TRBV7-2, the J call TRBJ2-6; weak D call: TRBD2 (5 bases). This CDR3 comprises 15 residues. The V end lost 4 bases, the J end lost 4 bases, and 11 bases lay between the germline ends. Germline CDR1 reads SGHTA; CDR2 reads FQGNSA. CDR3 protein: CASSSGGSGANVLTF. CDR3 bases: TGTGCCAGCAGCTCTGGAGGTTCCGGGGCCAACGTCCTGACTTTC.

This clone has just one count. CDR3 protein: CASSQDLPGNSPLHF. The CDR3 coding sequence is TGCGCCAGCAGCCAAGACCTCCCGGGCAATTCACCCCTCCACTTT. The chain recombines TRBV5-1 with TRBJ1-6; no definite D call. Trimming took off 4 bases at V and 7 bases at J, with 15 bases between the two ends. The V gene's germline CDR1 is SGHRS and CDR2 YFSETQ. The CDR3 loop spans 15 amino acids.

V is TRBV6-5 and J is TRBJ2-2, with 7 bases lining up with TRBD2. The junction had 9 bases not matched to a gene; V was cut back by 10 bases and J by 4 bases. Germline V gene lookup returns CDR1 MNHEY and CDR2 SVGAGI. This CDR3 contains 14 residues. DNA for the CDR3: TGTGCCACCGGGGACTATCGGGGCACCGGGGAGCTGTTTTTT. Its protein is CATGDYRGTGELFF.

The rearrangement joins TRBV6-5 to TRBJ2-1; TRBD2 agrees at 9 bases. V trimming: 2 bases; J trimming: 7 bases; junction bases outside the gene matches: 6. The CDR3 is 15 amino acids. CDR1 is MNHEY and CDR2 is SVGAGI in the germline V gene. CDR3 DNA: TGTGCCAGCAGTTACGAGGCGGGGGGGAGGAATGAGCAGTTCTTC. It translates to CASSYEAGGRNEQFF.

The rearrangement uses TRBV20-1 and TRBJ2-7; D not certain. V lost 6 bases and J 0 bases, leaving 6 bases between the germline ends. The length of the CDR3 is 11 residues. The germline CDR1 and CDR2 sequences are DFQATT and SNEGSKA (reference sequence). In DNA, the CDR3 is TGCAGTGCGGAGAGCTCCTACGAGCAGTACGTC. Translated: CSAESSYEQYV.

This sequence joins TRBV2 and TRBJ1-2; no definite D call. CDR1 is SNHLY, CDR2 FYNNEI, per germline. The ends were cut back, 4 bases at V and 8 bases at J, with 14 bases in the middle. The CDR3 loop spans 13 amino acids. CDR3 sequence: CASSGKQRLGYTF. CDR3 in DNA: TGTGCCAGCAGTGGAAAACAGCGCCTCGGCTACACCTTC.

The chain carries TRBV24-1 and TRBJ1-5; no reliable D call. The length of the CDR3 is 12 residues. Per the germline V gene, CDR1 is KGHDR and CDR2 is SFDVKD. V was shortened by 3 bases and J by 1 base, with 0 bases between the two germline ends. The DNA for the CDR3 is TGTGCCACCAGTGATAGCAATCAGCCCCAGCATTTT. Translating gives CATSDSNQPQHF.

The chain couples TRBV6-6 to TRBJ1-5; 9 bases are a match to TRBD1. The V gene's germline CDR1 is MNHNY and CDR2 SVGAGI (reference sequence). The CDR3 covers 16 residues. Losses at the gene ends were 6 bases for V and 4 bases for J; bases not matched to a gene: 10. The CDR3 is CASSRTTGGPNQPQHF. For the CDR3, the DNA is TGTGCCAGCAGCCGGACGACAGGGGGTCCTAATCAGCCCCAGCATTTT.

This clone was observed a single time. CDR3 sequence reads: CACGRGHSGANVLTF. The CDR3 DNA sequence: TGTGCCTGTGGGAGAGGCCACTCTGGGGCCAACGTCCTGACTTTC. This rearrangement joins TRBV30 to TRBJ2-6; D perhaps matches TRBD2 (5 bases). This CDR3 comprises 15 residues. Germline CDR1 is GTSNPN and CDR2 is SVGIG (reference sequence). The V gene lost 6 bases and the J gene lost 0 bases, with 12 bases spanning the gap.

CDR3 sequence reads: CAWSRGQGTNEKLFF. CDR3 bases: TGTGCCTGGAGTCGGGGACAGGGAACTAATGAAAAACTGTTTTTT. This chain connects TRBV30 to TRBJ1-4, with 9 bases matching TRBD1. V shed 2 bases, J shed 1 base, and the junction held 2 bases outside the gene matches. Germline assignment: CDR1 GTSNPN and CDR2 SVGIG (reference sequence). The CDR3 loop spans 15 amino acids. Supplemented by reference TRBV30 and TRBJ1-4, the full variable domain reads SQTIHQWPATLVQPVGSPLSLECTVEGTSNPNLYWYRQAAGRGLQLLFYSVGIGQISSEVPQNLSASRPQDRQFILSSKKLLLSDSGFYLCAWSRGQGTNEKLFFGSGTQLSVL.

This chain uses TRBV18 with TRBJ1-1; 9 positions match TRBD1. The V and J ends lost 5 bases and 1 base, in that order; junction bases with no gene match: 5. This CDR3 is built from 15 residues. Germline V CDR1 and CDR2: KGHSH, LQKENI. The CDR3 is CASSTGQGGNTEAFF. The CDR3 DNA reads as TGTGCCAGCTCAACGGGACAGGGAGGGAACACTGAAGCTTTCTTT.

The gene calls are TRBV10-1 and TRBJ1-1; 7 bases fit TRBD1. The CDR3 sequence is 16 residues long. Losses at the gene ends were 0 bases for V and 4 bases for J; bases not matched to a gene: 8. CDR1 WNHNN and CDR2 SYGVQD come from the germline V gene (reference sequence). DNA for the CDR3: TGCGCCAGCAGTGAGTCGGCAGGGGGGACCCCCACTGAAGCTTTCTTT. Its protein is CASSESAGGTPTEAFF.